Below are 28 T cell receptor beta chains sequenced from a single sample in a study of CD8 T cells in ankylosing spondylitis. One entry per CDR3 protein results from TCRdb running MiXCR on the 5' RACE reads. The sample lists around 300,000 distinct CDR3 sequences, about 9.9% occurring once. Sequencing was carried out using blood, either unsorted or a sorted T cell fraction (not recorded which). The receptors originated from a female donor with ankylosing spondylitis or in good health (not recorded which).

This clonotype was seen a few times. V gene TRBV4-1 combines with J gene TRBJ2-2, with D possibly TRBD2 on 7 matching bases. CDR3 length: 16 residues. The germline CDR1 and CDR2 sequences are MGHRA and YSYEKL. With 3 bases removed from V and 9 bases from J, the gap between germline ends came to 20 bases. The CDR3 spells CASSQMAWGGRRELFF. As DNA, the CDR3 is TGCGCCAGCAGCCAGATGGCTTGGGGGGGGCGCCGGGAGCTGTTTTTT.

Ten or more counts support this clonotype. This chain connects TRBV20-1 to TRBJ2-4, with 12 bases aligning to TRBD2. V shed 5 bases, J shed 2 bases, and the junction held 4 bases outside the gene matches. CDR1 is DFQATT and CDR2 is SNEGSKA in the germline V gene (reference sequence). The CDR3 sequence is 15 residues long. CDR3 DNA: TGCAGTGCTCCGGGACTAGCGGGCACCAAAAACATTCAGTACTTC. Translation: CSAPGLAGTKNIQYF.

V usage is TRBV5-1 and J usage is TRBJ1-1; the match to TRBD1 covers 9 bases. CDR3 length: 14 residues. Germline assignment: CDR1 SGHRS and CDR2 YFSETQ. The V and J ends lost 4 bases and 3 bases, in that order; junction bases with no gene match: 4. DNA for the CDR3: TGCGCCAGCAGCATGGGACAGGGTTACACTGAAGCTTTCTTT. Protein: CASSMGQGYTEAFF.

This clonotype was picked up many times. The rearrangement joins TRBV5-6 to TRBJ1-2; no reliable D call. Germline CDR1 and CDR2: SGHDT and YYEEEE. V was pared by 4 bases and J by 4 bases, with 14 bases between. The CDR3 consists of 14 residues. CDR3 nucleotide sequence: TGTGCCAGCAGCCTAAAGGACGTAGCCTATGGCTACACCTTC. It is translated as CASSLKDVAYGYTF.

This clonotype was found many times. The rearrangement joins TRBV5-1 to TRBJ2-2; 9 bases are shared with TRBD1. Germline V gene data show CDR1 as SGHRS and CDR2 as YFSETQ. CDR3 size: 16 residues. Germline trimming cut 4 bases from V and 3 bases from J; bases unmatched to any gene: 7. CDR3 coding DNA: TGCGCCAGCAGCCGAGACAGGGGGTTTGACACCGGGGAGCTGTTTTTT. Protein sequence: CASSRDRGFDTGELFF. Using reference TRBV5-1 and TRBJ2-2 for the parts outside the CDR3, the full variable domain is KAGVTQTPRYLIKTRGQQVTLSCSPISGHRSVSWYQQTPGQGLQFLFEYFSETQRNKGNFPGRFSGRQFSNSRSEMNVSTLELGDSALYLCASSRDRGFDTGELFFGEGSRLTVL.

The chain has TRBV6-1 and TRBJ1-5, with 8 bases fitting TRBD1. After removal of 6 bases from V and 3 bases from J, the junction contained 10 bases not matched to a gene. This CDR3 spans 16 amino acids. From germline, CDR1 is MNHNS and CDR2 SASEGT. This CDR3 reads CASRRDRGSFNQPQHF. The DNA of the CDR3 is TGTGCCAGCAGACGAGACAGGGGATCTTTCAATCAGCCCCAGCATTTT.

This clonotype appeared many times. J is TRBJ2-7 and V is TRBV7-2; 11 nucleotides agree with TRBD2. The CDR3 sequence is 16 residues long. The V and J ends lost 1 base and 1 base, in that order; junction bases with no gene match: 3. Per the germline V gene, CDR1 is SGHTA and CDR2 is FQGNSA. CDR3 region: CASSLVGTSGSYEQYF. CDR3 nucleotides: TGTGCCAGCAGCTTAGTAGGGACTAGCGGTTCCTACGAGCAGTACTTC.

This clonotype was recorded a few times. The gene calls are TRBV29-1 and TRBJ2-6; maybe TRBD1 (6 bases). Trimming took off 4 bases at V and 2 bases at J, with 9 bases between the two ends. CDR1 is SQVTM, CDR2 ANQGSEA, per germline. The length of the CDR3 is 14 residues. The CDR3 nucleotides read TGCAGCGTTGCCGGGGACACTGGGGCCAACGTCCTGACTTTC. Its protein is CSVAGDTGANVLTF.

This chain links TRBV7-9 with TRBJ2-1, with TRBD1 matching 7 bases. The CDR3 runs to 17 residues. Germline values: CDR1 SEHNR, CDR2 FQNEAQ (reference sequence). V shed 5 bases, J shed 3 bases, and the junction held 13 bases outside the gene matches. The CDR3 loop reads CASSPPPGQTDYNEQFF. For the CDR3, the DNA is TGTGCCAGCAGCCCGCCTCCGGGACAGACTGACTACAATGAGCAGTTCTTC.

This clonotype was detected many times. This chain's CDR3 is CASSPPGRANTEAFF. The CDR3, as DNA: TGTGCCAGCAGTCCCCCGGGGAGGGCCAACACTGAAGCTTTCTTT. This chain uses TRBV12-3 or TRBV12-4 with TRBJ1-1; no reliable D call. Trimming took off 5 bases at V and 2 bases at J, with 15 bases between the two ends. The CDR3 spans 15 residues.

This clonotype was detected ten times or more. The CDR3 DNA reads TGCAGTGCTAGAGCATCACAGGGGGGAGGTCTCGAGCAGTACTTC. It yields the protein CSARASQGGGLEQYF. The chain combines TRBV20-1 with TRBJ2-7, with 8 bases matching TRBD1. The CDR3 is made up of 15 amino acids. V was pared by 1 base and J by 6 bases, with 11 bases of the junction left unmatched. The germline V gene has CDR1 DFQATT and CDR2 SNEGSKA (reference sequence).

This clonotype was detected only a few times. This rearrangement joins TRBV27 to TRBJ2-1; 15 bases agree with TRBD2. Germline lookup yields CDR1 MNHEY and CDR2 SMNVEV (reference sequence). This CDR3 contains 16 residues. V trimming: 4 bases; J trimming: 9 bases; junction bases outside the gene matches: 7. This CDR3 is CASSSRTSGRAAEQFF. The CDR3 nucleotides read TGTGCCAGCAGTTCCCGGACTAGCGGGAGGGCCGCTGAGCAGTTCTTC.

This clonotype was counted between two and nine times. The rearrangement uses TRBV11-1 and TRBJ2-6, with 10 bases lining up with TRBD1. The V gene's germline CDR1 is SGHAT and CDR2 FQDESV (reference sequence). This CDR3 comprises 18 residues. The V and J ends lost 5 bases and 2 bases, in that order; junction bases with no gene match: 9. CDR3 coding DNA: TGTGCCAGCAGCCTAGGGGACAGGGGCTCCCCTGGGGCCAACGTCCTGACTTTC. Its protein is CASSLGDRGSPGANVLTF.

The chain carries TRBV5-1 and TRBJ1-2; possible D gene TRBD1, 5 bases. V was pared by 3 bases and J by 5 bases, with 11 bases between. Germline V CDR1 and CDR2: SGHRS, YFSETQ. The CDR3 consists of 13 residues. The CDR3 here is CASSSDEGYGYTF. CDR3 coding DNA: TGCGCCAGCAGCTCCGACGAGGGGTATGGCTACACCTTC. Full variable domain (rest looked up from reference TRBV5-1 and TRBJ1-2): KAGVTQTPRYLIKTRGQQVTLSCSPISGHRSVSWYQQTPGQGLQFLFEYFSETQRNKGNFPGRFSGRQFSNSRSEMNVSTLELGDSALYLCASSSDEGYGYTFGSGTRLTVV.

There are many counts of this clonotype. The chain uses TRBV2 and TRBJ2-1; D is unclear. The germline V gene has CDR1 SNHLY and CDR2 FYNNEI. The ends were cut back, 4 bases at V and 0 bases at J, with 4 bases in the middle. This CDR3 comprises 13 residues. CDR3 sequence reads: CASSGSSYNEQFF. Here the CDR3 DNA reads TGTGCCAGCAGTGGATCCTCCTACAATGAGCAGTTCTTC.

V gene TRBV12-3 or TRBV12-4 combines with J gene TRBJ2-2; tentatively, D is TRBD1 (7 bases). The CDR3 has 19 amino acids. The V end was cut by 10 bases, the J end by 6 bases, with 33 bases between. The chain's CDR3 is CAICLAGGPLSISSGELFF. The DNA for the CDR3 is TGTGCCATCTGTTTAGCAGGGGGGCCTCTTTCTATCTCTTCCGGGGAGCTGTTTTTT.

In this sample, this clonotype turned up many times. The V and J genes are TRBV7-9 and TRBJ1-1, with D perhaps matching TRBD1 (5 bases). CDR1 and CDR2 from the germline V gene are SEHNR and FQNEAQ (reference sequence). The V end was cut by 3 bases, the J end by 7 bases, with 15 bases between. CDR3 size: 14 residues. The CDR3 spells CASSFDADGGEAFF. The CDR3 DNA is TGTGCCAGCAGCTTCGACGCAGATGGGGGTGAAGCTTTCTTT.

This clonotype was observed many times. The V and J genes are TRBV5-1 and TRBJ2-5; D gene ambiguous. The germline V and J ends were trimmed by 2 bases and 3 bases, with 5 bases remaining between them. Per germline, CDR1 SGHRS and CDR2 YFSETQ. CDR3 length: 12 amino acids. DNA for the CDR3: TGCGCCAGCAGCTTCGGAAAAGAGACCCAGTACTTC. Translated: CASSFGKETQYF. The full variable domain, its missing parts supplied by reference TRBV5-1 and TRBJ2-5, is KAGVTQTPRYLIKTRGQQVTLSCSPISGHRSVSWYQQTPGQGLQFLFEYFSETQRNKGNFPGRFSGRQFSNSRSEMNVSTLELGDSALYLCASSFGKETQYFGPGTRLLVL.

The rearrangement joins TRBV6-1 to TRBJ2-5, with 13 positions matching TRBD2. Germline CDR1 is MNHNS and CDR2 is SASEGT. Unmatched junction bases numbered 9, after V lost 6 bases and J lost 5 bases. The CDR3 has 16 residues. The chain's CDR3 is CASSPTSGGPGETQYF. The DNA for the CDR3 is TGTGCCAGCAGCCCGACTAGCGGGGGGCCGGGGGAGACCCAGTACTTC.

This clonotype was observed a few times. The J gene is TRBJ2-6, the V gene TRBV7-9; the D is unclear. Deletions cut 3 bases from V and 1 base from J, with 10 bases between. The CDR3 length is 16 residues. Germline CDR1 SEHNR, CDR2 FQNEAQ (reference sequence). The CDR3 DNA reads as TGTGCCAGCAGCTTCGGGTCCGATTCTGGGGCCAACGTCCTGACTTTC. It translates to CASSFGSDSGANVLTF.

This clonotype was counted many times. V usage is TRBV7-8 and J usage is TRBJ2-3, with D uncertain. V was pared by 6 bases and J by 5 bases, with 6 bases between. The CDR3 sequence is 11 residues long. Germline loops: CDR1 SGHVS, CDR2 FQNEAQ. CDR3 amino acids: CASSLLDTQYF. In nucleotides, the CDR3 is TGTGCCAGCAGTTTACTAGATACGCAGTATTTT.

This clonotype was picked up many times. The chain has TRBV12-3 or TRBV12-4 and TRBJ1-1; D unresolved. V lost 5 bases and J lost 0, with 16 bases in between. This CDR3 comprises 16 residues. The CDR3 nucleotides read TGTGCCAGCAGTCTGGAAACCGGGCGAATGAACACTGAAGCTTTCTTT. It yields the protein CASSLETGRMNTEAFF.

In this sample, this clonotype turned up many times. The rearrangement joins TRBV7-8 to TRBJ1-2; D gene unclear. The CDR3 consists of 17 residues. The V end was cut by 4 bases, the J end by 8 bases, with 26 bases between. Germline CDR1 and CDR2: SGHVS and FQNEAQ. The DNA of the CDR3 is TGTGCCAGCAGCTCCGACACTCGCAAGGGTACGACGGAAGGCTACACCTTC. Residues: CASSSDTRKGTTEGYTF.

Ten or more counts support this clonotype. V usage is TRBV7-2 and J usage is TRBJ2-7; D may be TRBD1 or TRBD2 (5 bases each). CDR3 length: 15 residues. The ends were cut back, 1 base at V and 5 bases at J, with 15 bases in the middle. Germline assignment: CDR1 SGHTA and CDR2 FQGNSA. The CDR3 nucleotides read TGTGCCAGCAGCTTAGTAGAATCTCGGGGCCACGAGCAGTACTTC. Translation gives CASSLVESRGHEQYF.

This clonotype was found a few times. CDR3 DNA sequence: TGTGCCACCAGTGATTTGCAACGGGACACAGATACGCAGTATTTT. It encodes CATSDLQRDTDTQYF. V is TRBV24-1 and J is TRBJ2-3, with D tentatively TRBD2 (5 bases). Germline CDR1 KGHDR, CDR2 SFDVKD. This CDR3 has 15 residues. The ends were cut back, 0 bases at V and 2 bases at J, with 8 bases in the middle.

This clonotype was detected a few times. J is TRBJ2-2 and V is TRBV11-2; D is possibly TRBD2 (5 bases). The CDR3 is made up of 16 amino acids. CDR1 SGHAT and CDR2 FQNNGV come from the germline V gene. V was clipped by 4 bases and J by 1 base, with 13 bases between them. The CDR3 DNA sequence: TGTGCCAGCAGCTCCTCGGGGTTAAGGAACACCGGGGAGCTGTTTTTT. Amino acid sequence: CASSSSGLRNTGELFF.

The chain employs TRBV27 and TRBJ2-7; possibly TRBD1 or TRBD2 for D (6 bases each). Per the germline V gene, CDR1 is MNHEY and CDR2 is SMNVEV (reference sequence). The V gene lost 3 bases and the J gene lost 0 bases, with 30 bases spanning the gap. This CDR3 contains 21 residues. In nucleotides, the CDR3 is TGTGCCAGCAGTTTGCGCAGCCCCAGGGGCGGGACGCTCGTAAACTCCTACGAGCAGTACTTC. Its translation: CASSLRSPRGGTLVNSYEQYF.

On this clonotype itself: The junction does not match germline at one end; this may be a read error. The CDR3 region has the DNA TGCTGTGCTAGATCGGGACGGCAATGGGGGAGCAATCAGCCCCAGCATTTT. This codes for CCARSGRQWGSNQPQHF. The chain employs TRBV20-1 and TRBJ1-5, with D possibly being TRBD1 (5 bases). Germline loops: CDR1 DFQATT, CDR2 SNEGSKA (reference sequence). There are 17 residues in the CDR3.